This T cell receptor (beta chain) was retrieved from a study of cytomegalovirus exposure and HLA in healthy donors. This clone was recorded a few times. The CDR3 loop spans 15 amino acids. CDR1 is SNHLY and CDR2 is FYNNEI in the germline V gene. The V and J ends lost 6 bases and 1 base, in that order; junction bases with no gene match: 8. The PCR had 60 Vbeta and 13 Jbeta primers. TCRdb's copy holds only in-frame clones and misses some; the assay was immunoSEQ multiplex PCR. This table has 120,000 to 150,000 clones, roughly 83% appearing once. The sequence was collected from a female donor in good health and CMV-seronegative. The rearrangement links TRBV2 to TRBJ1-1; 7 bases are shared with TRBD1. Material: PBMCs. The CDR3 bases are TGTGCCAGCAGACCCGAGGGACAGCCGAACACTGAAGCTTTCTTT. Its protein is CASRPEGQPNTEAFF.